This T cell receptor (beta chain) is from a study of blood T cell repertoires in COVID-19. Study-wide context: Whether acute or convalescent, the COVID-19 samples came from the United States, Italy and Spain.

This CDR3 spans 15 amino acids. The germline gives CDR1 SGHTA, CDR2 FQGNSA. Deletions cut 5 bases from V and 3 bases from J, with 15 bases between. The authors' processing: Estimation of nucleated cell counts was performed using reference gene primer amplification. TCRdb's table, derived via immunoSEQ multiplex PCR, lists solely in-frame clones and lacks some. From that table come the V and J calls and clone size; the DNA was used to work out D and trimming. The top ten hold around 2% of the sample, which has hundreds of thousands of clones, around four fifths seen once. The TCR originated in an elderly woman with acute or convalescent COVID-19. The specimen was peripheral blood. The chain has TRBV7-2 and TRBJ2-3; D may be TRBD1 (6 bases). CDR3 nucleotides: TGTGCCAGCAGCCCCGGGCTTGGACAGACAGATACGCAGTATTTT. Encoded protein: CASSPGLGQTDTQYF.